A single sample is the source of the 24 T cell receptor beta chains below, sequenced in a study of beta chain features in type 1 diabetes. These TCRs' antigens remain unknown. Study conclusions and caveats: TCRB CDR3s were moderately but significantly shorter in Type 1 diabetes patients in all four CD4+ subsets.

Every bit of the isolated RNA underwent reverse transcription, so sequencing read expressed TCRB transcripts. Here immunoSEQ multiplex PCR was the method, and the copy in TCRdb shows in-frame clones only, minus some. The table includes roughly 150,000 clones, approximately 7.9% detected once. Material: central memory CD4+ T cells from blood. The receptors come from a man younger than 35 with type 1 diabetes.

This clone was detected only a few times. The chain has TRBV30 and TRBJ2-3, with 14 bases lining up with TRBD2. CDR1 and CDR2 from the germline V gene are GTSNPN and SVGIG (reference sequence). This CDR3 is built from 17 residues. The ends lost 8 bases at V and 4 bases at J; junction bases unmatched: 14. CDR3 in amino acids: CAACRGTSGGCADTQYF. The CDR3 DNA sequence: TGTGCCGCTTGCCGGGGGACTAGCGGGGGATGTGCAGATACGCAGTATTTT.

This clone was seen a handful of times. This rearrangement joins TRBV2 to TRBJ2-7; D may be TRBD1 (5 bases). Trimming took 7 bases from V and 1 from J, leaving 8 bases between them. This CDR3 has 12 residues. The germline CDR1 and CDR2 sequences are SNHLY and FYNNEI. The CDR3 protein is CASKQGSYEQYF. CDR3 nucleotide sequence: TGTGCCAGCAAGCAGGGTTCCTACGAGCAGTACTTC.

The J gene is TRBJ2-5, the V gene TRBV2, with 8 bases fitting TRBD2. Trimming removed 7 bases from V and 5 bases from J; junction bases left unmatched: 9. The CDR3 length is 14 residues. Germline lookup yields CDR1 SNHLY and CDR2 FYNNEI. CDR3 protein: CASKSSGSRETQYF. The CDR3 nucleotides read TGTGCCAGCAAGTCGAGCGGGAGTCGCGAGACCCAGTACTTC.

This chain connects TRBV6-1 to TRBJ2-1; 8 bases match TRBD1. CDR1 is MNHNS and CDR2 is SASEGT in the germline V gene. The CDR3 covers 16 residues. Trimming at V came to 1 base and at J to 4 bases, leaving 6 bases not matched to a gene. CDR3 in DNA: TGTGCCAGCAGTGAAGAGGACAGGGATGTTTACAATGAGCAGTTCTTC. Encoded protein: CASSEEDRDVYNEQFF.

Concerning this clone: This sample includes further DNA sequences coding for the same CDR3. The CDR3 reads CASSLGRGTGELFF. The DNA for the CDR3 is TGCGCCAGCAGCTTGGGACGGGGGACCGGGGAGCTGTTTTTT. V gene TRBV5-1 combines with J gene TRBJ2-2; D is possibly TRBD2 (6 bases). V dropped 0 bases and J dropped 5 bases, with 8 bases sitting between them. Per germline, CDR1 SGHRS and CDR2 YFSETQ. The CDR3 contains 14 residues.

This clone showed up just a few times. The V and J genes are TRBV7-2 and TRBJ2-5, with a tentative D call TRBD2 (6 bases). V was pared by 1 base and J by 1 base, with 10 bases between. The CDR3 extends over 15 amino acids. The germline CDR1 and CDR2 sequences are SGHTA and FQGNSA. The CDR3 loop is CASSLGSSAQETQYF. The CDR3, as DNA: TGTGCCAGCAGCTTAGGCTCTAGCGCCCAAGAGACCCAGTACTTC.

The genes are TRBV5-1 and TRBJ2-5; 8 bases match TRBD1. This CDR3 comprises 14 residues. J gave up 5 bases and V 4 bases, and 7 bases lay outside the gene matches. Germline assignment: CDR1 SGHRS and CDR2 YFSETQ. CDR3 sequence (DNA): TGCGCCAGCAGCACGGGACAGGTTTTCGAGACCCAGTACTTC. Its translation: CASSTGQVFETQYF.

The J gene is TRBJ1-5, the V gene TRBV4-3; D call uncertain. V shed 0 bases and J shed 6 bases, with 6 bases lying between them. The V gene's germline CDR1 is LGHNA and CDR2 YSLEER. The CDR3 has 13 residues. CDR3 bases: TGCGCCAGCAGCCAAGATGGGCGTCAGCCCCAGCATTTT. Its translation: CASSQDGRQPQHF.

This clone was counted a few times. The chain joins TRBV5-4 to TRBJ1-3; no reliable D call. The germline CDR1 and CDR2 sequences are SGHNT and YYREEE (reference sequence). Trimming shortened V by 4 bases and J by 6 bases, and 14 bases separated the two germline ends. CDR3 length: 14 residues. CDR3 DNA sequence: TGTGCCAGCAGCCAAGAAGTATCAGAAAACACCATATATTTT. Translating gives CASSQEVSENTIYF.

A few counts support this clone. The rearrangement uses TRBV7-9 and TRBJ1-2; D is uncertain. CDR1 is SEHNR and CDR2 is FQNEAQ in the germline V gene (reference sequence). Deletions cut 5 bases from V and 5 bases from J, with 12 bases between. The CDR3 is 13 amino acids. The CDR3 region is CASSPRSGYGYTF. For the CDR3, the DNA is TGTGCCAGCAGCCCGAGGAGCGGTTATGGCTACACCTTC.

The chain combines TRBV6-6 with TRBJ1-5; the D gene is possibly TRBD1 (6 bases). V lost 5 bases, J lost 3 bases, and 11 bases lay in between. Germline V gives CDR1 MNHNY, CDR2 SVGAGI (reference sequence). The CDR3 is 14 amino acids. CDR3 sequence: CASSGRDTNQPQHF. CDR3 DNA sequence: TGTGCCAGCAGTGGCCGGGACACCAATCAGCCCCAGCATTTT.

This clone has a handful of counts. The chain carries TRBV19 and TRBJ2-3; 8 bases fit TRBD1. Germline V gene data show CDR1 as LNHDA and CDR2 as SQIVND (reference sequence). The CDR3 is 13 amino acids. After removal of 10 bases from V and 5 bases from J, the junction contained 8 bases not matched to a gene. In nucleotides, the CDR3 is TGTGCCACGCAACAGGGGGGAATAGATACGCAGTATTTT. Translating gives CATQQGGIDTQYF.

The CDR3 here is CASSAQSGGGPEQYF. The DNA for the CDR3 is TGTGCCAGCAGCGCACAAAGCGGGGGGGGCCCGGAGCAGTACTTC. V is TRBV7-2 and J is TRBJ2-7; 10 nucleotides align to TRBD2. The V gene end was trimmed by 5 bases and the J gene end by 7 bases; junction bases not matched to a gene: 11. CDR3 length: 15 residues. CDR1 and CDR2 from the germline V gene are SGHTA and FQGNSA.

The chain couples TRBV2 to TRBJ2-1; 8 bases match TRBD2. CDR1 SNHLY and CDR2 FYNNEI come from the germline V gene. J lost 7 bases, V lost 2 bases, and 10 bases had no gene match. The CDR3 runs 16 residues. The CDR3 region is CASSERASGSGNEQFF. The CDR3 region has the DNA TGTGCCAGCAGTGAAAGGGCCAGCGGGAGCGGGAATGAGCAGTTCTTC. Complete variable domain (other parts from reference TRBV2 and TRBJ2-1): EPEVTQTPSHQVTQMGQEVILRCVPISNHLYFYWYRQILGQKVEFLVSFYNNEISEKSEIFDDQFSVERPDGSNFTLKIRSTKLEDSAMYFCASSERASGSGNEQFFGPGTRLTVL.

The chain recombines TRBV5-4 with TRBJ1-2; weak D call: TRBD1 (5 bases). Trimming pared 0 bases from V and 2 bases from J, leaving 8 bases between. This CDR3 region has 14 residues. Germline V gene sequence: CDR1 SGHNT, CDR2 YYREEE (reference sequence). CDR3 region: CASSLAGLNYGYTF. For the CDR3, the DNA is TGTGCCAGCAGCTTGGCAGGGTTAAACTATGGCTACACCTTC.

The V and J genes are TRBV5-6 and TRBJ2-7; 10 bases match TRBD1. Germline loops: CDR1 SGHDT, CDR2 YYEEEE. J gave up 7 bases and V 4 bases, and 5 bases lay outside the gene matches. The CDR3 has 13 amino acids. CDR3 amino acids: CASSRGQGLEQYF. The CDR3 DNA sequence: TGTGCCAGCAGCAGGGGACAGGGGCTTGAGCAGTACTTC. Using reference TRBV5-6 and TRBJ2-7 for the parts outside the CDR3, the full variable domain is DAGVTQSPTHLIKTRGQQVTLRCSPKSGHDTVSWYQQALGQGPQFIFQYYEEEERQRGNFPDRFSGHQFPNYSSELNVNALLLGDSALYLCASSRGQGLEQYFGPGTRLTVT.

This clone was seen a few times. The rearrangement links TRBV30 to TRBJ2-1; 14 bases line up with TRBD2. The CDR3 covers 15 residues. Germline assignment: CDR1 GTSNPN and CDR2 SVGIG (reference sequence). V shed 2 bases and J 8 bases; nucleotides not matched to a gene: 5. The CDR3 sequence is CAWSKGLAGVHEQFF. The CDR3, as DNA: TGTGCCTGGAGTAAGGGACTAGCGGGAGTGCATGAGCAGTTCTTC.

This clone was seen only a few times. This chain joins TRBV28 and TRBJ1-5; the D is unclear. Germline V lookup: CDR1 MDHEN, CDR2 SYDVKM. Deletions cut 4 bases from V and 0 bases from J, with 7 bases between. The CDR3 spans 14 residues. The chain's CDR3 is CASSYGLSNQPQHF. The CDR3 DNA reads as TGTGCCAGCAGTTATGGCCTTAGCAATCAGCCCCAGCATTTT.

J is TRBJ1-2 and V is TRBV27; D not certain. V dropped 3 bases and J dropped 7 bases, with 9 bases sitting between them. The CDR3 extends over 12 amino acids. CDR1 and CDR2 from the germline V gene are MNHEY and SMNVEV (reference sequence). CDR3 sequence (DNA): TGTGCCAGCAGTTTTCAAGGGAGTGGCTACACCTTC. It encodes CASSFQGSGYTF.

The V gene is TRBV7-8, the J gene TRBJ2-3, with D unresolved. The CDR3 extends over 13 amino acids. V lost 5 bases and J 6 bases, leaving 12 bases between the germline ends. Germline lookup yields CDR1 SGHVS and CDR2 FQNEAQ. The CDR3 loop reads CASSTTTHDTQYF. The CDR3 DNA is TGTGCCAGCAGCACCACTACCCACGATACGCAGTATTTT.

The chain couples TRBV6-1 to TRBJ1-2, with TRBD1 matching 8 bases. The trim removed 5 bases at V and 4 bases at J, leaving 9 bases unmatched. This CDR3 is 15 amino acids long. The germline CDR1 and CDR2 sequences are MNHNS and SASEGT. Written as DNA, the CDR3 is TGTGCCAGCAGTCCCCCCGGGACAGGCGTCTATGGCTACACCTTC. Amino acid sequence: CASSPPGTGVYGYTF.

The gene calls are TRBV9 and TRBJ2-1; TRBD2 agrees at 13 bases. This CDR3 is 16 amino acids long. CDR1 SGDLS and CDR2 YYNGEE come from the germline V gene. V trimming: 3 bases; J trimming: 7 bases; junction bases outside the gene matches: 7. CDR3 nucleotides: TGTGCCAGCAGCGCCCTAGGACTAGCGGGGGTGAATGAGCAGTTCTTC. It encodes CASSALGLAGVNEQFF.

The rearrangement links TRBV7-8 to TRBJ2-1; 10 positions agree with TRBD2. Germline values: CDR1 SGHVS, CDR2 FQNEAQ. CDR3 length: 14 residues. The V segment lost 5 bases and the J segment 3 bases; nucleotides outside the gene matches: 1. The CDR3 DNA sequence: TGTGCCAGCAGCCGGACTAGCGGCTACAATGAGCAGTTCTTC. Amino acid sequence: CASSRTSGYNEQFF.

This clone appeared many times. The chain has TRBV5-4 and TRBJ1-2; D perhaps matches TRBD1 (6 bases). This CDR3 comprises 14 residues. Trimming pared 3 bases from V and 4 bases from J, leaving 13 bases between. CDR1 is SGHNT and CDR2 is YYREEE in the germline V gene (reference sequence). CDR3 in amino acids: CASSSKQGIYGYTF. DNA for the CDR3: TGTGCCAGCAGCTCCAAACAGGGAATCTATGGCTACACCTTC.